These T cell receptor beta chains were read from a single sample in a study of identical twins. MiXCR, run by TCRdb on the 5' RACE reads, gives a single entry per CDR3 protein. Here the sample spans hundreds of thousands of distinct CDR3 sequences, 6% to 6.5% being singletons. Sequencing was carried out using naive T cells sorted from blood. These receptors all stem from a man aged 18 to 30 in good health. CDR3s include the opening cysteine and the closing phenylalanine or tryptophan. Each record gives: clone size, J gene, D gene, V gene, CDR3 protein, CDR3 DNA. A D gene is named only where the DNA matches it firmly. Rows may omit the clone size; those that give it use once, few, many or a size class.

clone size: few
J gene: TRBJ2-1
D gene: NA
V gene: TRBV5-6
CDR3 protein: CASSLGFVAYNEQFF
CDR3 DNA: TGTGCCAGCAGCTTGGGTTTCGTCGCCTACAATGAGCAGTTCTTC

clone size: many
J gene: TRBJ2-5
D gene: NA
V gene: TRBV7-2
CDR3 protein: CASSPGNTQYF
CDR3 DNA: TGTGCCAGCAGCCCCGGCAATACCCAGTACTTC

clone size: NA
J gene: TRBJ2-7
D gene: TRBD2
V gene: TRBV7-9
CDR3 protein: CASSSPGLAGHEQYF
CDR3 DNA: TGTGCCAGCAGCTCGCCGGGACTAGCGGGTCACGAGCAGTACTTC

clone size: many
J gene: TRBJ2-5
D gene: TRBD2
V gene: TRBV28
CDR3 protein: CASSPLAGGLETQYF
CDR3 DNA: TGTGCCAGCAGTCCTCTAGCGGGAGGATTAGAGACCCAGTACTTC

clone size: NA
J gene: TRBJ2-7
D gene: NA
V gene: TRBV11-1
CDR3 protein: CASSKTDLAPYEQYF
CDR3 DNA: TGTGCCAGCTCTAAAACGGACCTAGCTCCCTACGAGCAGTACTTC

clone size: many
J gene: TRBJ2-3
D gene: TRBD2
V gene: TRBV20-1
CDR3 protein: CSIGESSGRSGNLDTQYF
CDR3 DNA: TGCAGCATAGGGGAATCTAGCGGGAGATCGGGAAATCTGGATACGCAGTATTTT

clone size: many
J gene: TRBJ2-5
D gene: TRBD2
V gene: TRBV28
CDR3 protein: CAIRRGGETQYF
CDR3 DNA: TGTGCCATCCGACGGGGGGGAGAGACCCAGTACTTC

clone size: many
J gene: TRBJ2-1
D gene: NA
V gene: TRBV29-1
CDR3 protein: CSVEEVWQGEPHGNEQFF
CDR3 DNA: TGCAGCGTTGAAGAAGTCTGGCAAGGGGAGCCCCATGGTAATGAGCAGTTCTTC

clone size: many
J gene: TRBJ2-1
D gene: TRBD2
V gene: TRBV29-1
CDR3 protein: CSVVSGIGSYNEQFF
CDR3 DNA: TGCAGCGTTGTTAGCGGGATAGGCTCCTACAATGAGCAGTTCTTC

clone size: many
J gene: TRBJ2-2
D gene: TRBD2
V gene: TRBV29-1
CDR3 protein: CSVTGLAEAGELFF
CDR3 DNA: TGCAGCGTCACGGGACTAGCGGAGGCCGGGGAGCTGTTTTTT

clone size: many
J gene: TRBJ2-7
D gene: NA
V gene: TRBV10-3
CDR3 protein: CAISGTEEQYF
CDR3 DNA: TGTGCCATCAGTGGGACAGAAGAGCAGTACTTC

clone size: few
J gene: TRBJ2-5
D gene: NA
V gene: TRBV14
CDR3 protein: CASSQDLLGRLGVAQYF
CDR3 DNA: TGTGCCAGCAGCCAAGACCTCCTTGGCCGCCTTGGTGTGGCCCAGTACTTC

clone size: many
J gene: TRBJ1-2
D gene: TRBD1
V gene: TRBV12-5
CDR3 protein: CASGSDRVGYGYTF
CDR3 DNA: TGTGCTAGTGGCTCAGACAGGGTCGGCTATGGCTACACCTTC

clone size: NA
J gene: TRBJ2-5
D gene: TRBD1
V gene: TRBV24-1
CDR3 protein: CATSEPTGGGETQYF
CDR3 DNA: TGTGCCACCAGTGAACCGACAGGGGGAGGAGAGACCCAGTACTTC

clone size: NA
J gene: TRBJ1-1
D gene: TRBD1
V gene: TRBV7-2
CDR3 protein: CASSVGQGVLSTEAFF
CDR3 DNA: TGTGCCAGCTCAGTGGGACAGGGAGTGTTGAGCACTGAAGCTTTCTTT

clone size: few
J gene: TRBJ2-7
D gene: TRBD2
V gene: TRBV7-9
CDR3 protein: CASSLSEAGGYYEQYF
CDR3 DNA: TGTGCCAGCAGCTTATCGGAGGCGGGGGGGTACTACGAGCAGTACTTC

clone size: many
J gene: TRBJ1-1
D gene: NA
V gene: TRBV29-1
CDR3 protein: CSSRDFPTEAFF
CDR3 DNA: TGCAGCTCACGGGACTTTCCTACTGAAGCTTTCTTT